These T cell receptor beta chains were read from a single sample in a study of blood T cell repertoires in COVID-19. Data came from immunoSEQ multiplex PCR; TCRdb stores just in-frame clones and leaves some out. The table shows about 80,000 clones, with 89% occurring only once. The sequenced sample was peripheral blood. The receptors stem from a man in his 70s with active or convalescent COVID-19. The CDR3 runs from the conserved cysteine through the conserved F or W. D genes are given only for firm matches. Size values are once, few and many counts, or a class for expanded clones, and some rows have none.

TRBJ1-1,11,TRBD1,TRBV6-5,-,TGTGCCAGCACGGGACAGGGTGGGGCTTTCTTT,CASTGQGGAFF
TRBJ2-1,17,-,TRBV30,-,TGTGCCTGGAGTCGGGTGGGCTGGGACTTTACTGTGGATGAGCAGTTCTTC,CAWSRVGWDFTVDEQFF
TRBJ1-1,13,-,TRBV6-5,-,TGTGCCAGCAGTTACCTCTCGGGGACTGAAGCTTTCTTT,CASSYLSGTEAFF
TRBJ2-3,12,TRBD1,TRBV7-9,-,TGTGCCAGCAGCTTGGACAGGGATACGCAGTATTTT,CASSLDRDTQYF
TRBJ1-2,14,-,TRBV5-1,-,TGCGCCAGCAGCTTGGCGGGGGACGGCTATGGCTACACCTTC,CASSLAGDGYGYTF
TRBJ1-1,16,TRBD1,TRBV18,-,TGTGCCAGCTCACCGCCACAGGGACAGTCGAACACTGAAGCTTTCTTT,CASSPPQGQSNTEAFF
TRBJ1-1,14,TRBD1,TRBV5-1,-,TGCGCCAGCAGCTTAGACAGGGTTACGGATGAAGCTTTCTTT,CASSLDRVTDEAFF
TRBJ1-2,16,TRBD1,TRBV5-4,-,TGTGCCAGCAGCCCCAAAGGGGGCACCCTCAACTATGGCTACACCTTC,CASSPKGGTLNYGYTF
TRBJ2-1,11,TRBD2,TRBV20-1,-,TGCAGTGGGCAGGGAGGGAATGAGCAGTTCTTC,CSGQGGNEQFF
TRBJ2-7,16,-,TRBV5-5,-,TGTGCCAGCAGCTTGGCGGAGCAGCAGATCCCCTACGAGCAGTACTTC,CASSLAEQQIPYEQYF
TRBJ1-3,14,-,TRBV19,-,TGTGCCAGTAGTCCGGGGACACTTGGAAACACCATATATTTT,CASSPGTLGNTIYF
TRBJ2-5,14,-,TRBV3-1/TRBV3-2,-,TGTGCCAGCAGCCAAAATCCCCTCGGGGAGACCCAGTACTTC,CASSQNPLGETQYF
TRBJ2-7,15,-,TRBV7-2,-,TGTGCCAGCAGCCTAAGGGGGGGTCCCAATTTGGAGCAGTACTTC,CASSLRGGPNLEQYF
TRBJ2-3,18,-,TRBV3-1/TRBV3-2,-,TGTGCCAGCAGCCAAGAAATTCAACCTCCTAGGTCTGCAGATACGCAGTATTTT,CASSQEIQPPRSADTQYF
TRBJ1-1,14,-,TRBV19,-,TGTGCCAGTAGTATCGAGACGGGGGGAACTGAAGCTTTCTTT,CASSIETGGTEAFF
TRBJ1-2,15,-,TRBV15,-,TGTGCCACCAGCAGAGGACAGACAACTAACTATGGCTACACCTTC,CATSRGQTTNYGYTF
TRBJ1-1,13,-,TRBV10-3,-,TGTGCCATAAGTCAGGATCCGAACACTGAAGCTTTCTTT,CAISQDPNTEAFF
TRBJ1-5,15,-,TRBV7-8,few,TGTGCCAGCAGCTTACTGGGACTGTTTAATCAGCCCCAGCATTTT,CASSLLGLFNQPQHF
TRBJ2-3,15,-,TRBV25-1,-,TGTGCCAGCAGTGAATGGGGGGGGCAGGAAGATACGCAGTATTTT,CASSEWGGQEDTQYF
TRBJ2-5,15,TRBD2,TRBV7-2,-,TGTGCCAGCAGCTCGAGCGGGGGGGGCGGGAAGACCCAGTACTTC,CASSSSGGGGKTQYF
TRBJ2-5,15,TRBD2,TRBV7-9,-,TGTGCCAGCAGCCTCGGACTAGCGGGGACCGAGACCCAGTACTTC,CASSLGLAGTETQYF
TRBJ1-1,13,TRBD1,TRBV7-9,once,TGTGCCAGCAGCTCAGGGGGCTGGGGTGAAGCTTTCTTT,CASSSGGWGEAFF
TRBJ2-7,15,-,TRBV3-1/TRBV3-2,-,TGTGCCAGCAGCCAAGAATCAGGTTCAACCTACGAGCAGTACTTC,CASSQESGSTYEQYF
TRBJ1-1,11,-,TRBV30,-,TGTGCCTGGAGTTCCGGGACTGAAGCTTTCTTT,CAWSSGTEAFF
TRBJ1-6,19,-,TRBV2,-,TGTGCCAGCAGAGACCCGGGACGGGGAGGGAACTCCTATAATTCACCCCTCCACTTT,CASRDPGRGGNSYNSPLHF
TRBJ1-4,17,-,TRBV5-1,-,TGCGCCAGCAGCTTGGTGCCACCAACATCAACTAATGAAAAACTGTTTTTT,CASSLVPPTSTNEKLFF
TRBJ2-6,16,-,TRBV25-1,-,TGTGCCAGCAGTGAAGAGCGCCGAGCTGGGGCCAACGTCCTGACTTTC,CASSEERRAGANVLTF
TRBJ1-2,16,TRBD1,TRBV9,-,TGTGCCAGCAGCGCATTACAGGGGGTAGGGTACTATGGCTACACCTTC,CASSALQGVGYYGYTF
TRBJ1-5,15,TRBD1,TRBV10-1,few,TGCGCCAGCAGTGAACCCAGGGGGCAGGGGCAGCCCCAGCATTTT,CASSEPRGQGQPQHF
TRBJ2-6,16,-,TRBV4-3,-,TGCGCCAGCAGCCAAGGGCGCGGGTCTGGGGCCAACGTCCTGACTTTC,CASSQGRGSGANVLTF
TRBJ1-2,18,-,TRBV2,-,TGTGCCAGCAGTGAATTTAGTAGAGGACATCTGACTTTCTATGGCTACACCTTC,CASSEFSRGHLTFYGYTF
TRBJ1-1,14,-,TRBV19,-,TGTGCCAGTAGTATATGGAGCGTGAACACTGAAGCTTTCTTT,CASSIWSVNTEAFF